This TCR beta chain was captured by sequencing in a study of blood T cell repertoires in COVID-19. This table comes from immunoSEQ multiplex PCR, and its TCRdb copy is limited to in-frame clones, with some not included. Of approximately 92,000 clones listed, 82% are singletons. Trimming stripped 6 bases from V and 4 bases from J, with 12 bases between. Germline CDR1 is WNHNN and CDR2 is SYGVQD (reference sequence). CDR3 length equals 13 residues. The material sequenced was peripheral blood. The chain employs TRBV10-1 and TRBJ1-2; perhaps TRBD1 as D (5 bases). The source of this sequence is an elderly man with acute or convalescent COVID-19. The CDR3 DNA reads as TGCGCCAGCAGCGCGACAGCCCCCTATGGCTACACCTTC. Encoded protein: CASSATAPYGYTF.